The 5 T cell receptor beta chains reported below all come from one sample, sequenced in a study of blood T cell repertoires in COVID-19. Data came from immunoSEQ multiplex PCR; TCRdb stores just in-frame clones and leaves some out. The repertoire consists of about 190,000 clones, with around nine tenths occurring once and the leading ten covering 5.5% to 7%. Sequencing input: peripheral blood. The receptor set was obtained from a middle-aged woman who had recovered from COVID-19.

This chain uses TRBV19 with TRBJ1-3, with a weak D call TRBD1 (5 bases). Per germline, CDR1 LNHDA and CDR2 SQIVND (reference sequence). Trimming removed 7 bases from V and 4 bases from J, with 14 bases in between. The CDR3 spans 14 residues. CDR3 protein: CASTPGWGGNTIYF. Written as DNA, the CDR3 is TGTGCCAGTACCCCAGGGTGGGGAGGAAACACCATATATTTT.

The chain carries TRBV9 and TRBJ1-2; D gene uncertain. Between the trimmed V and J ends, which lost 0 bases and 5 bases, there was a span of 11 bases. The V gene's germline CDR1 is SGDLS and CDR2 YYNGEE. The CDR3 is 14 residues long. The CDR3 DNA follows: TGTGCCAGCAGCGTAGGAGCGGACCTGTATGGCTACACCTTC. The encoded protein is CASSVGADLYGYTF.

The V call is TRBV7-6, the J call TRBJ2-2; no clear D. This CDR3 contains 15 residues. Trimming pared 0 bases from V and 3 bases from J, leaving 8 bases between. The V gene's germline CDR1 is SGHVS and CDR2 FNYEAQ. The CDR3 region has the DNA TGTGCCAGCAGCTTAGCCTACGGTCACACCGGGGAGCTGTTTTTT. Translation gives CASSLAYGHTGELFF.

The V gene is TRBV3-1 (or the pseudogene TRBV3-2), the J gene TRBJ2-7; the match to TRBD2 covers 14 bases. Germline loops: CDR1 LGHDT, CDR2 YNNKEL (reference sequence). The CDR3 sequence is 15 residues long. The trim removed 3 bases at V and 7 bases at J, leaving 5 bases unmatched. The CDR3 DNA reads TGTGCCAGCAGCCAGGGGACTAGCGGGAGAGGGGAGCAGTACTTC. This encodes CASSQGTSGRGEQYF.

The chain has TRBV18 and TRBJ2-5; TRBD2 matches 10 bases. J was trimmed by 4 bases and V by 3 bases; bases with no gene match: 8. The CDR3 runs to 16 residues. Germline V CDR1 and CDR2: KGHSH, LQKENI. CDR3 DNA sequence: TGTGCCAGCTCACCTTCCGATATAGCGGGAGGAGAGACCCAGTACTTC. This encodes CASSPSDIAGGETQYF.